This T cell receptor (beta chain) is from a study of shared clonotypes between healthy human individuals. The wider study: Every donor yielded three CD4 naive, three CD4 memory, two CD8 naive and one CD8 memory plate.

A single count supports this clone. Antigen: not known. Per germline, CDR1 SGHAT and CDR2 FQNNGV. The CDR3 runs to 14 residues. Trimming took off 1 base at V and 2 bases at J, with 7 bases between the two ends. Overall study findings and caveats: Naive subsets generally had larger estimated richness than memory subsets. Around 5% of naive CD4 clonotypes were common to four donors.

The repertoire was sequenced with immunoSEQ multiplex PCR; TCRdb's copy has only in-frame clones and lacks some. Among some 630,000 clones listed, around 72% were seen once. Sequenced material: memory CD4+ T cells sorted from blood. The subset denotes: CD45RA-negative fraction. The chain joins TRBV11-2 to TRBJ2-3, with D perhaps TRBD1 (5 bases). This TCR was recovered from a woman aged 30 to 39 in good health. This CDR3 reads CASSLVGATDTQYF. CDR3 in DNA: TGTGCCAGCAGCTTAGTAGGGGCCACAGATACGCAGTATTTT.